This T cell receptor (beta chain) was retrieved from a study of blood T cell repertoires in COVID-19. Seattle cases were enrolled at active infection and followed longitudinally. CDR3 size: 16 residues. Trimming left V 3 bases short and J 2 bases short, with 17 bases between. Germline V gene lookup returns CDR1 MNHEY and CDR2 SVGAGI. As originally analysed: Amplified reference gene primers provided the basis for estimating nucleated cell counts. Assay used: immunoSEQ multiplex PCR; TCRdb lists only in-frame clones, some missing. That table is the source of V, J and clone size, and D and trimming were worked out from the DNA. The table includes hundreds of thousands of clones, around nine tenths detected once.

This rearrangement joins TRBV6-5 to TRBJ2-7; the D gene is possibly TRBD2 (5 bases). The sequenced sample consisted of peripheral blood. The source of this sequence is a man aged 18 to 30 with COVID-19, enrolled during active disease. The CDR3, as DNA: TGTGCCAGCAGTTATCAGCCGGGAACCCTACCCTACGAGCAGTACTTC. This codes for CASSYQPGTLPYEQYF.